This TCR beta chain was found in a study of shared clonotypes between healthy human individuals. Profiled with immunoSEQ multiplex PCR; TCRdb holds only in-frame clones, not every one. The sample carries about 2 million clones, about 94% recorded once. V shed 0 bases, J shed 2 bases, and the junction held 3 bases outside the gene matches. The CDR3 consists of 15 residues. Germline V gives CDR1 SGHRS, CDR2 YFSETQ. CD45RO negativity and positive selection for CCR7 defined naive CD8 cells, a population that excluded terminally differentiated effector memory CD45RA+ cells. This clone occurred once. V usage is TRBV5-1 and J usage is TRBJ2-5; 8 nucleotides agree with TRBD2. Sequenced: naive CD8+ T cells sorted from blood. The source of this sequence is a young man in good health. The CDR3 nucleotides read TGCGCCAGCAGCTTGGAAGCTAGCGGGCAAGAGACCCAGTACTTC. This gives the protein CASSLEASGQETQYF.